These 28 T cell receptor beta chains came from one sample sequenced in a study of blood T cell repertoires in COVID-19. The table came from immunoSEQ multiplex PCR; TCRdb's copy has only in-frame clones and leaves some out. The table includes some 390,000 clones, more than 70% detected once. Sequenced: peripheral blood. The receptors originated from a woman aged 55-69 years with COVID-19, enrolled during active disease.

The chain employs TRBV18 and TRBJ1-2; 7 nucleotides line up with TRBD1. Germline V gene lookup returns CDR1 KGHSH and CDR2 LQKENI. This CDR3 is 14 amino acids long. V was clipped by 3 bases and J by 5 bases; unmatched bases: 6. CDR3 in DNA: TGTGCCAGCTCACCGGGGGGACAGTATTATGGCTACACCTTC. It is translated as CASSPGGQYYGYTF.

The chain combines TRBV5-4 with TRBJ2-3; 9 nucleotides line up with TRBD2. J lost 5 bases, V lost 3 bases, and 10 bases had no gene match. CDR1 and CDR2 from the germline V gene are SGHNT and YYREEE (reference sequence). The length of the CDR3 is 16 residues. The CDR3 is CASSSSSGVTIDTQYF. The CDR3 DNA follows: TGTGCCAGCAGCTCCTCTAGCGGGGTAACCATAGATACGCAGTATTTT.

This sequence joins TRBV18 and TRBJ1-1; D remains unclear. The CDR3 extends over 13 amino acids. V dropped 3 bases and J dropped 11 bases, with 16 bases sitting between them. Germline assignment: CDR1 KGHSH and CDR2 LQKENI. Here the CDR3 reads CASSPLRGPEAFF. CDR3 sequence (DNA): TGTGCCAGCTCACCTTTGAGAGGGCCCGAGGCTTTCTTT.

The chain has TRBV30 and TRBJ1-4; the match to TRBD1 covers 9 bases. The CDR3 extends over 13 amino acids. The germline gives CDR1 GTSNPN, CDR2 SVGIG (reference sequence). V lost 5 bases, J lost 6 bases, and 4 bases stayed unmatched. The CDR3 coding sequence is TGTGCCTGGGGCCGGGACAGGGATGAAAAACTGTTTTTT. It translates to CAWGRDRDEKLFF. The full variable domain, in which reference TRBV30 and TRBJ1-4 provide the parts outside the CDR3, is SQTIHQWPATLVQPVGSPLSLECTVEGTSNPNLYWYRQAAGRGLQLLFYSVGIGQISSEVPQNLSASRPQDRQFILSSKKLLLSDSGFYLCAWGRDRDEKLFFGSGTQLSVL.

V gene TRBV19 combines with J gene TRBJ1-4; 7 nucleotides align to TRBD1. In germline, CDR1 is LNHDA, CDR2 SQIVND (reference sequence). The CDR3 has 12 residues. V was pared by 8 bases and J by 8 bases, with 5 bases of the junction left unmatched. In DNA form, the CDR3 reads TGTGCCAGTGGATGGACAGGCGAAAAACTGTTTTTT. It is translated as CASGWTGEKLFF.

CDR3 nucleotides: TGTGCCAGCAGCCGCACCGGGACAGGGGGTTTTCCCCTCCACTTT. Its translation is CASSRTGTGGFPLHF. The chain links TRBV3-1 (or the pseudogene TRBV3-2) to TRBJ1-6, with TRBD1 identical over 11 bases. The germline gives CDR1 LGHDT, CDR2 YNNKEL (reference sequence). The J segment lost 13 bases and the V segment lost 4 bases, leaving 9 bases of the junction unmatched. This CDR3 spans 15 amino acids.

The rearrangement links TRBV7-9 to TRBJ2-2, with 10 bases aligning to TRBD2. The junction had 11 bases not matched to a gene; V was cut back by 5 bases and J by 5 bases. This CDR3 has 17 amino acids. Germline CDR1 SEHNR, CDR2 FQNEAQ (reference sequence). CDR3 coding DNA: TGTGCCAGCAGCACCCGTTTAGCGGGGGGTGGAACCGGGGAGCTGTTTTTT. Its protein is CASSTRLAGGGTGELFF.

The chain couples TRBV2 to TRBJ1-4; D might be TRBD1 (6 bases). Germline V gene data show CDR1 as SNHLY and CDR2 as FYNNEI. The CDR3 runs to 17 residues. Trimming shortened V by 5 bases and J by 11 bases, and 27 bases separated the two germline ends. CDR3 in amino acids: CASSLTLEAGLRGKLFF. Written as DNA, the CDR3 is TGTGCCAGCAGTTTAACCCTGGAGGCAGGGCTGAGGGGGAAACTGTTTTTT.

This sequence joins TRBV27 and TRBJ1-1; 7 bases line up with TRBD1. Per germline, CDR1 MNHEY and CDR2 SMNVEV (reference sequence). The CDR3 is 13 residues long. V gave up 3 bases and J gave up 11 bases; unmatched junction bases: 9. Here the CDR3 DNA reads TGTGCCAGCAGTTTCGTGAGACAGGGAGCGGCTTTCTTT. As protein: CASSFVRQGAAFF.

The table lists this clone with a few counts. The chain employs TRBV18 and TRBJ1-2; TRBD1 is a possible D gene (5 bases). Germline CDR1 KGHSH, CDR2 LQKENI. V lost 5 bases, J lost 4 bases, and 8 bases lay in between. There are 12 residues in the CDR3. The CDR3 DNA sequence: TGTGCCAGCTCAGACAGATCCTATGGCTACACCTTC. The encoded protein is CASSDRSYGYTF.

In DNA form, the CDR3 reads TGTGCCAGCAGCTTAAGGGACAGGGGAGAAAATGAGCAGTTCTTC. As protein: CASSLRDRGENEQFF. This chain uses TRBV7-9 with TRBJ2-1, with 10 bases identical to TRBD1. Germline lookup yields CDR1 SEHNR and CDR2 FQNEAQ (reference sequence). This CDR3 spans 15 amino acids. J was trimmed by 7 bases and V by 2 bases; bases with no gene match: 5.

CDR3 sequence: CATSKERTSNQPQHF. The CDR3 DNA sequence: TGTGCCACCAGTAAGGAGAGAACTAGCAATCAGCCCCAGCATTTT. This chain connects TRBV15 to TRBJ1-5; D is ambiguous. V was clipped by 6 bases and J by 0 bases, with 12 bases between them. The V gene's germline CDR1 is LNHNV and CDR2 YYDKDF (reference sequence). The CDR3 is made up of 15 amino acids. The full variable domain, completed using reference TRBV15 and TRBJ1-5, is DAMVIQNPRYQVTQFGKPVTLSCSQTLNHNVMYWYQQKSSQAPKLLFHYYDKDFNNEADTPDNFQSRRPNTSFCFLDIRSPGLGDTAMYLCATSKERTSNQPQHFGDGTRLSIL.

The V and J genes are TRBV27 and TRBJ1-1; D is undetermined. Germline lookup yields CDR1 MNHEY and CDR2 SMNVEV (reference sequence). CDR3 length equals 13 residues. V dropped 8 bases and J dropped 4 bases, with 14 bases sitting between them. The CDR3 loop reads CASSASGVTEAFF. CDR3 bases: TGTGCCAGCTCCGCTAGCGGGGTCACTGAAGCTTTCTTT.

Here the CDR3 reads CASSPSVFLAQYF. CDR3 sequence (DNA): TGTGCCAGCTCACCATCGGTCTTTTTAGCCCAGTACTTC. This sequence joins TRBV18 and TRBJ2-5; D unclear. The CDR3 is 13 residues long. Deletions cut 2 bases from V and 9 bases from J, with 13 bases between. The germline V gene has CDR1 KGHSH and CDR2 LQKENI.

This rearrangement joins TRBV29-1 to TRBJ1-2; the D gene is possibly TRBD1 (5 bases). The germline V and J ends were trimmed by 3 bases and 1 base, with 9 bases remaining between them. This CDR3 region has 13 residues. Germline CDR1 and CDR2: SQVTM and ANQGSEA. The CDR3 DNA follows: TGCAGCGTTGACAGGACACATAACTATGGCTACACCTTC. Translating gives CSVDRTHNYGYTF.

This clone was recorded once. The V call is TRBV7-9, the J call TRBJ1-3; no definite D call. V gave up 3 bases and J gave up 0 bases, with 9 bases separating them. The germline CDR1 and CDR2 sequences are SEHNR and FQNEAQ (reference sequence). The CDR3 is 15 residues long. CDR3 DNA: TGTGCCAGCAGCTTCGCTAGCTCCTCTGGAAACACCATATATTTT. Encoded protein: CASSFASSSGNTIYF.

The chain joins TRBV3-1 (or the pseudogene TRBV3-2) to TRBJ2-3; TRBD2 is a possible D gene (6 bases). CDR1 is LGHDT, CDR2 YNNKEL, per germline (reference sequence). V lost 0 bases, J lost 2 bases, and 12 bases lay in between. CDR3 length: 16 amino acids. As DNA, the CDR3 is TGTGCCAGCAGCCAAGATATGGGACTCTCCACAGATACGCAGTATTTT. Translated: CASSQDMGLSTDTQYF.

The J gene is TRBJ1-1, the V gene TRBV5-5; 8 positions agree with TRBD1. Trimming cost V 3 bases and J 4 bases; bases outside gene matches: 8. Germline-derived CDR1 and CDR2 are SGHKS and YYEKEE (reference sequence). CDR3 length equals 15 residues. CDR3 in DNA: TGTGCCAGCAGCTCGCAAACAGGGGGAATCACTGAAGCTTTCTTT. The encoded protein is CASSSQTGGITEAFF.

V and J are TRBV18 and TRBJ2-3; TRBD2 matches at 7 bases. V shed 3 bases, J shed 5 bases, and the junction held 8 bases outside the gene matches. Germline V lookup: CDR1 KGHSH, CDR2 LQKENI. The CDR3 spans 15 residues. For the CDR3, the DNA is TGTGCCAGCTCACCCATGGCGGGGGATGGAGATACGCAGTATTTT. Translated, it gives CASSPMAGDGDTQYF.

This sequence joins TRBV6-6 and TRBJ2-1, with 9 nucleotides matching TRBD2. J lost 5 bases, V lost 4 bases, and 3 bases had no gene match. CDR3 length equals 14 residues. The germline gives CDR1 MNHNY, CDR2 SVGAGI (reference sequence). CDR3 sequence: CASSWRGGDNEQFF. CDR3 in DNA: TGTGCCAGCAGTTGGCGGGGGGGGGACAATGAGCAGTTCTTC.

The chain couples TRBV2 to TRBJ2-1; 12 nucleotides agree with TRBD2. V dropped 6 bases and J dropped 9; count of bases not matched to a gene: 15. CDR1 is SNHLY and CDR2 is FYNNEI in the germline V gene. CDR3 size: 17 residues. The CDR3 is CASSRRTSGVLRVEQFF. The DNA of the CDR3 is TGTGCCAGCAGCCGTCGGACTAGCGGGGTTTTAAGGGTTGAGCAGTTCTTC.

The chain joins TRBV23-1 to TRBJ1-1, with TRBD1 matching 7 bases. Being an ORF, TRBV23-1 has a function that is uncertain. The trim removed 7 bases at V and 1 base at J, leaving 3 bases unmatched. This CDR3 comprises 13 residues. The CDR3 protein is CASTGQENTEAFF. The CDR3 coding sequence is TGCGCCAGCACCGGACAGGAGAACACTGAAGCTTTCTTT.

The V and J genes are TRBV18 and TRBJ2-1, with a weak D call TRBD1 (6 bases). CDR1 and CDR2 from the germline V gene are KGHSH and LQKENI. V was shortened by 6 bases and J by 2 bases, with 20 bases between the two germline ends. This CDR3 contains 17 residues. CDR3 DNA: TGTGCCAGCTCCCCATACAGGGACGGGAATACCTACAATGAGCAGTTCTTC. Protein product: CASSPYRDGNTYNEQFF.

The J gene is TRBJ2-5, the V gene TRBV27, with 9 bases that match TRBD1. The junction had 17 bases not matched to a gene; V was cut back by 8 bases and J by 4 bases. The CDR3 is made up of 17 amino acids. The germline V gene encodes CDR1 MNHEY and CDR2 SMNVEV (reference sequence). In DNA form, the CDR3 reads TGTGCCAGCTCTAAAGGATGGGGGACAGGGCAATCAGAGACCCAGTACTTC. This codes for CASSKGWGTGQSETQYF.

The CDR3 loop reads CASSVGQDYGYTF. The CDR3 DNA sequence: TGTGCCAGCAGTGTGGGACAGGACTATGGCTACACCTTC. This chain links TRBV28 with TRBJ1-2; 8 positions agree with TRBD1. V was pared by 5 bases and J by 3 bases, with 2 bases of the junction left unmatched. CDR1 and CDR2 from the germline V gene are MDHEN and SYDVKM. CDR3 size: 13 residues.

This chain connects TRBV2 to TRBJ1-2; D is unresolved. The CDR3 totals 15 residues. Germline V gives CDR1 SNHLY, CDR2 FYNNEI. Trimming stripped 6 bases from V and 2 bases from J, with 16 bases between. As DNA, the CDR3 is TGTGCCAGCAGCCCCCAGCTACGCGGGAACTATGGCTACACCTTC. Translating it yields CASSPQLRGNYGYTF.

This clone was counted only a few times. Here the CDR3 DNA reads TGTGCCAGCAGCCAGGCGGGTCTAAACGAGCAGTACTTC. Protein sequence: CASSQAGLNEQYF. The chain is built from TRBV7-9 and TRBJ2-7, with D tentatively TRBD2 (5 bases). The germline gives CDR1 SEHNR, CDR2 FQNEAQ (reference sequence). The CDR3 runs to 13 residues. V lost 5 bases, J lost 5 bases, and 13 bases lay in between.

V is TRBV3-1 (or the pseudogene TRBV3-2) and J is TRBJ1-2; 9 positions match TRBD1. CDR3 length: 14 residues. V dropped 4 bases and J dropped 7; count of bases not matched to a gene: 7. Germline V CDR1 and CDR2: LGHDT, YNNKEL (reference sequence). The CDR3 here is CASSLTGGAIGYTF. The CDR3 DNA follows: TGTGCCAGCAGCCTTACAGGGGGCGCGATTGGCTACACCTTC.